Each of the 23 T cell receptor beta chains below was sequenced from the same sample in a study of T-cell memory formation after mild COVID-19. MiXCR, run by TCRdb on the 5' RACE reads, gives a single entry per CDR3 protein. The table has under 450,000 distinct CDR3 sequences, around an eighth seen once; the top ten hold 22%. Sequenced: PBMCs or a T cell subset sorted from them (not recorded which). Receptor source: a man aged 18 to 35 who had mild COVID-19 (a few samples of this study predate the infection). Cell type and time point are not known.

V usage is TRBV28 and J usage is TRBJ2-1, with 8 bases identical to TRBD1. CDR1 is MDHEN and CDR2 is SYDVKM in the germline V gene. V was pared by 5 bases and J by 5 bases, with 11 bases of the junction left unmatched. CDR3 length equals 16 residues. CDR3 coding DNA: TGTGCCAGCAGTGCCTACACAGGGGGAAGGAACAATGAGCAGTTCTTC. This translates into CASSAYTGGRNNEQFF.

V is TRBV19 and J is TRBJ1-4; weak D call: TRBD1 (5 bases). The V and J ends lost 6 bases and 8 bases respectively, with 13 bases between them. The CDR3 sequence is 13 residues long. CDR1 and CDR2 from the germline V gene are LNHDA and SQIVND (reference sequence). CDR3 amino acids: CASRLQAEEKLFF. CDR3 in DNA: TGTGCCAGTAGGCTACAGGCTGAGGAAAAACTGTTTTTT.

This clonotype was picked up a small number of times. The genes are TRBV7-3 and TRBJ2-1; tentative D call: TRBD2 (5 bases). The CDR3 spans 16 residues. Germline lookup yields CDR1 SGHTA and CDR2 FQGTGA. Trimming pared 3 bases from V and 0 bases from J, leaving 12 bases between. CDR3 amino acids: CASSFRGPISYNEQFF. The CDR3 DNA reads as TGTGCCAGCAGCTTCAGAGGGCCGATCTCCTACAATGAGCAGTTCTTC.

This clonotype was seen a handful of times. The gene calls are TRBV7-2 and TRBJ2-4; D is perhaps TRBD1 (6 bases). The CDR3 has 15 residues. Germline assignment: CDR1 SGHTA and CDR2 FQGNSA. V was cut by 6 bases and J by 0 bases, with 12 bases left in between. This CDR3 is CASRSTGLAKNIQYF. As DNA, the CDR3 is TGTGCCAGCAGATCAACAGGGCTAGCCAAAAACATTCAGTACTTC.

The chain recombines TRBV7-2 with TRBJ1-6; D perhaps matches TRBD1 (5 bases). Germline V CDR1 and CDR2: SGHTA, FQGNSA. V shed 3 bases and J shed 10 bases, with 10 bases lying between them. This CDR3 is built from 13 residues. The CDR3 protein is CASSFSRDSPLHF. The CDR3 nucleotides read TGTGCCAGCAGCTTCTCCAGGGACTCACCCCTCCACTTT.

The chain couples TRBV6-2 or TRBV6-3 to TRBJ2-4; 9 bases line up with TRBD1. Germline V lookup: CDR1 MNHEY, CDR2 SVGEGT. Trimming took 5 bases from V and 7 from J; bases not matched to a gene: 6. The CDR3 is 14 residues long. For the CDR3, the DNA is TGTGCCAGCAGTGAAGACAGGGGGTTGAACATTCAGTACTTC. Protein product: CASSEDRGLNIQYF.

The rearrangement joins TRBV4-2 to TRBJ2-3; D gene ambiguous. The germline V gene has CDR1 LGHNA and CDR2 YNFKEQ. This CDR3 has 13 amino acids. Trimming stripped 3 bases from V and 6 bases from J, with 10 bases between. CDR3 in amino acids: CASSQGGKDTQYF. The CDR3, as DNA: TGTGCCAGCAGCCAGGGTGGGAAGGATACGCAGTATTTT.

This clonotype was detected only a few times. This chain connects TRBV30 to TRBJ1-2; the D is unclear. In germline, CDR1 is GTSNPN, CDR2 SVGIG (reference sequence). Trimming pared 1 base from V and 4 bases from J, leaving 7 bases between. CDR3 size: 12 residues. CDR3 residues: CAWSEGSYGYTF. Written as DNA, the CDR3 is TGTGCCTGGAGTGAAGGAAGCTATGGCTACACCTTC.

The chain joins TRBV7-9 to TRBJ2-1; D gene ambiguous. V lost 1 base and J 8 bases, leaving 6 bases between the germline ends. The CDR3 runs to 12 residues. Germline assignment: CDR1 SEHNR and CDR2 FQNEAQ (reference sequence). In nucleotides, the CDR3 is TGTGCCAGCAGCTTAGTTTCCGATGAGCAGTTCTTC. It translates to CASSLVSDEQFF.

The CDR3 coding sequence is TGTGCCAGCAGTGGGGGGTGGTCAGATACGCAGTATTTT. This gives the protein CASSGGWSDTQYF. This rearrangement joins TRBV6-6 to TRBJ2-3; a weak D match, TRBD2 (6 bases). This CDR3 is built from 13 residues. Trimming left V 5 bases short and J 4 bases short, with 10 bases between. Germline V gives CDR1 MNHNY, CDR2 SVGAGI (reference sequence).

This chain connects TRBV27 to TRBJ1-1; D is undetermined. The length of the CDR3 is 14 residues. V was pared by 3 bases and J by 5 bases, with 13 bases between. Germline V CDR1 and CDR2: MNHEY, SMNVEV (reference sequence). CDR3 loop: CASSFPGLETEAFF. The DNA for the CDR3 is TGTGCCAGCAGTTTCCCAGGTCTTGAAACTGAAGCTTTCTTT.

The J gene is TRBJ2-3, the V gene TRBV7-2; D gene uncertain. The CDR3 runs to 13 residues. Germline V gives CDR1 SGHTA, CDR2 FQGNSA. The V and J ends lost 4 bases and 4 bases respectively, with 9 bases between them. The CDR3 nucleotides are TGTGCCAGCAGCTACAGATTCGCAGATACGCAGTATTTT. Its translation is CASSYRFADTQYF.

This clonotype has just a few counts. The J gene is TRBJ1-5, the V gene TRBV20-1; 10 nucleotides agree with TRBD1. Germline assignment: CDR1 DFQATT and CDR2 SNEGSKA (reference sequence). With 0 bases clipped from V and 7 bases from J, the junction kept 9 bases outside the gene matches. The length of the CDR3 is 16 residues. The CDR3 region has the DNA TGCAGTGCTAGAGAGGCAGGGGACAGGGGAGGACAGCCCCAGCATTTT. Encoded protein: CSAREAGDRGGQPQHF.

This chain uses TRBV5-6 with TRBJ2-2; possibly TRBD1 for D (6 bases). The CDR3 contains 18 residues. CDR1 is SGHDT, CDR2 YYEEEE, per germline. Trimming cost V 4 bases and J 0 bases, with 19 bases left between them. This CDR3 is CASSTPWGRTANTGELFF. CDR3 sequence (DNA): TGTGCCAGCAGCACCCCCTGGGGGCGAACCGCGAACACCGGGGAGCTGTTTTTT.

The rearrangement links TRBV12-3 or TRBV12-4 to TRBJ1-1, with TRBD1 identical over 8 bases. This CDR3 has 15 residues. V trimming: 6 bases; J trimming: 1 base; junction bases outside the gene matches: 7. The DNA of the CDR3 is TGTGCCAGCAGGGCGACAGGGGTAGGGAACACTGAAGCTTTCTTT. Protein sequence: CASRATGVGNTEAFF.

In this sample, this clonotype turned up many times. V gene TRBV10-3 combines with J gene TRBJ2-1; D unclear. The germline CDR1 and CDR2 sequences are ENHRY and SYGVKD. The CDR3 runs 12 residues. Trimming stripped 5 bases from V and 6 bases from J, with 8 bases between. The CDR3 sequence is CAISLGSNEQFF. CDR3 DNA: TGTGCCATCAGTTTAGGGTCCAATGAGCAGTTCTTC.

This clonotype was found a few times. The chain is built from TRBV7-2 and TRBJ1-3; D gene unclear. V lost 3 bases to trimming and J lost 0 bases, with 9 bases between them. This CDR3 is built from 15 residues. Germline V lookup: CDR1 SGHTA, CDR2 FQGNSA. In DNA form, the CDR3 reads TGTGCCAGCAGCTTCGGGATTGTCTCTGGAAACACCATATATTTT. This translates into CASSFGIVSGNTIYF. The full variable domain, rest sourced from reference TRBV7-2 and TRBJ1-3, is GAGVSQSPSNKVTEKGKDVELRCDPISGHTALYWYRQSLGQGLEFLIYFQGNSAPDKSGLPSDRFSAERTGGSVSTLTIQRTQQEDSAVYLCASSFGIVSGNTIYFGEGSWLTVV.

The table lists this clonotype with a few counts. The chain recombines TRBV2 with TRBJ2-3; D is uncertain. Trimming took off 2 bases at V and 5 bases at J, with 5 bases between the two ends. The CDR3 totals 12 residues. CDR1 is SNHLY and CDR2 is FYNNEI in the germline V gene. CDR3 protein: CASSETVDTQYF. CDR3 coding DNA: TGTGCCAGCAGTGAAACCGTAGATACGCAGTATTTT.

The sample holds a few counts of this clonotype. The V call is TRBV28, the J call TRBJ2-3; 7 nucleotides line up with TRBD2. The CDR3 has 16 residues. V gave up 7 bases and J gave up 3 bases; unmatched junction bases: 13. Germline V lookup: CDR1 MDHEN, CDR2 SYDVKM. The CDR3 spells CASNRLGRGGTDTQYF. CDR3 sequence (DNA): TGTGCCAGCAACCGCCTGGGTAGGGGAGGGACAGATACGCAGTATTTT.

The sample holds a few counts of this clonotype. The V gene is TRBV19, the J gene TRBJ2-7; D might be TRBD2 (5 bases). CDR3 length equals 15 residues. CDR1 LNHDA and CDR2 SQIVND come from the germline V gene (reference sequence). The V end lost 5 bases, the J end lost 6 bases, and 20 bases lay between the germline ends. The chain's CDR3 is CASSRLAGWSGEQYF. The DNA for the CDR3 is TGTGCCAGTAGTCGGCTAGCTGGCTGGTCGGGCGAGCAGTACTTC. The full variable domain, with the rest looked up from reference TRBV19 and TRBJ2-7, is DGGITQSPKYLFRKEGQNVTLSCEQNLNHDAMYWYRQDPGQGLRLIYYSQIVNDFQKGDIAEGYSVSREKKESFPLTVTSAQKNPTAFYLCASSRLAGWSGEQYFGPGTRLTVT.

This clonotype was picked up a small number of times. The chain couples TRBV12-3 or TRBV12-4 to TRBJ1-5, with D unclear. The CDR3 totals 11 residues. V was pared by 8 bases and J by 4 bases, with 6 bases between. The CDR3 reads CASCWNQPQHF. The CDR3 DNA reads as TGTGCCAGCTGTTGGAATCAGCCCCAGCATTTT.

The V gene is TRBV7-2, the J gene TRBJ1-2; possibly TRBD1 for D (6 bases). The V end was cut by 4 bases, the J end by 6 bases, with 18 bases between. CDR1 and CDR2 from the germline V gene are SGHTA and FQGNSA. The CDR3 has 15 amino acids. In DNA, the CDR3 is TGTGCCAGCAGCTCTAGACGGGGGCCGGTGGATGGCTACACCTTC. Amino acids: CASSSRRGPVDGYTF.

The chain uses TRBV6-6 and TRBJ1-2; the match to TRBD1 covers 10 bases. The CDR3 is 16 amino acids. The germline V gene has CDR1 MNHNY and CDR2 SVGAGI (reference sequence). V shed 6 bases, J shed 5 bases, and the junction held 12 bases outside the gene matches. For the CDR3, the DNA is TGTGCCAGCAGCTCTCGCGACAGGGGGCGCGGATATGGCTACACCTTC. Translation gives CASSSRDRGRGYGYTF.